This T cell receptor beta chain was found in a study of blood T cell repertoires in COVID-19. About the study: PBMCs, B-cell-depleted T cells, or T cells provided the cDNA or gDNA that made up the material.

How the authors handled the data: Reference gene primer amplification yielded estimated nucleated cell counts. TCRdb's copy holds only in-frame clones and misses some; the assay was immunoSEQ multiplex PCR. That table gives V, J and clone size, and the DNA gave D and trimming. The sample includes around 450,000 clones, around nine tenths of them seen just once. Cohort assignment relied on participant-reported clinical history. The CDR3 has 12 residues. The germline V and J ends were trimmed by 3 bases and 6 bases, with 11 bases remaining between them. Germline-derived CDR1 and CDR2 are SQVTM and ANQGSEA.

The sequence was collected from a woman younger than 35 with acute COVID-19. The rearrangement uses TRBV29-1 and TRBJ1-1; D uncertain. Sequencing was carried out using PBMCs or T cells enriched from blood (not recorded which). The CDR3 DNA sequence: TGCAGCGTTGATAGCGGGTTGCCTGAAGCTTTCTTT. Residues: CSVDSGLPEAFF. Combining the CDR3 with reference TRBV29-1 and TRBJ1-1 gives the whole variable domain SAVISQKPSRDICQRGTSLTIQCQVDSQVTMMFWYRQQPGQSLTLIATANQGSEATYESGFVIDKFPISRPNLTFSTLTVSNMSPEDSSIYLCSVDSGLPEAFFGQGTRLTVV.